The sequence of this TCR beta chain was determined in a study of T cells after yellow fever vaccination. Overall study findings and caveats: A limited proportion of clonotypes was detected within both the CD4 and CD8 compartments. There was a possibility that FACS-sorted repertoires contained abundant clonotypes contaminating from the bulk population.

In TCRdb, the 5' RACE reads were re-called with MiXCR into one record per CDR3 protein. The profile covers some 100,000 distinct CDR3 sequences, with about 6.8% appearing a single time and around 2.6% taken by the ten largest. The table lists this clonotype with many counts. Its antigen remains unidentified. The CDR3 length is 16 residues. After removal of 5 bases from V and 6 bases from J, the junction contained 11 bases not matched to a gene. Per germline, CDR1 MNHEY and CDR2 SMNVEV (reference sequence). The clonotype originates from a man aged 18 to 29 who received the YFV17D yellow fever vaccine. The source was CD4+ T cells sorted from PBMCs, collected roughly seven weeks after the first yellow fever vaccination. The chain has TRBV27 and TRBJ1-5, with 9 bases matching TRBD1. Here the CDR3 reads CASSTYPGQGVQPQHF. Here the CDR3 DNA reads TGTGCCAGCAGTACTTACCCGGGACAGGGCGTTCAGCCCCAGCATTTT.